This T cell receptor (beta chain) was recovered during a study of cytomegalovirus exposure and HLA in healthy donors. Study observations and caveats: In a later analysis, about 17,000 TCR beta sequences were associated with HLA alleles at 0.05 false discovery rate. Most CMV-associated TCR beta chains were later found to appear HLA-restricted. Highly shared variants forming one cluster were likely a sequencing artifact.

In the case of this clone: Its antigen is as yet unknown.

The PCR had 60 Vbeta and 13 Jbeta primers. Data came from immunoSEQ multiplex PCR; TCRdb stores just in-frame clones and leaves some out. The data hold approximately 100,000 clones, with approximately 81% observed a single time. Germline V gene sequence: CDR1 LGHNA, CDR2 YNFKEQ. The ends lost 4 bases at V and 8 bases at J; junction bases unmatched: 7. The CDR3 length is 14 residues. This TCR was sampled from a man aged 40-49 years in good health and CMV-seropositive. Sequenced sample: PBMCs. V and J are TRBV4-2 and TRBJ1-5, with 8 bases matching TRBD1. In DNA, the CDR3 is TGTGCCAGCAGCCCGCGGACAGGGACCAAGCCCCAGCATTTT. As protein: CASSPRTGTKPQHF.